This T cell receptor (beta chain) came from a study of blood T cell repertoires in COVID-19 (dated by TCRdb to about 2020). A note on the overall study: The collaborator samples originated in the United States, Italy and Spain and spanned the acute and convalescent phases of COVID-19. The samples were drawn from two sources: the first 160 participants of the ongoing ImmuneRACE study, and 1,200 or so subjects contributed by 6 global collaborators. Nearly every sample came with metadata listing a de-identified subject ID, COVID-19 status, age in years and sex. HLA class I and class II types, where available, came from metadata supplied by the sample provider rather than from assay-based typing. The material from the prospective study consisted of cDNA or gDNA derived from T cells, B-cell-depleted T cells, or PBMCs. The repertoires were released in a freely available public database intended as a resource for research on the immune response to SARS-CoV-2. Subjects who had been exposed to COVID-19, were actively infected with it, or had recovered from it provided the deeply sampled blood TCRbeta repertoires that made up the dataset.

As to this clone: Its antigen is not yet known. No base quality information exists; no much larger clone differs at one position.

Collaborating institutions collected whole blood in K2EDTA tubes following their own protocols. For TCRbeta analysis, collaborator samples were shipped as frozen whole blood, as isolated PBMCs, or as DNA extracted from either sample type. CDR1 SGHNT and CDR2 YYREEE are derived from the germline V gene (reference sequence). Trimming takes 0 bases from V and 5 bases from J, and the germline ends sit 17 bases apart. Counted from cysteine to phenylalanine, this CDR3 has 16 amino acids. Only CDR3 DNA is held: 48 bases, read in frame from base 1. TCRbeta CDR3 regions were amplified from genomic DNA by means of the immunoSEQ Assay, a bias-controlled multiplex PCR. The paper's data handling went like this. The number of nucleated cells in each sample was estimated by amplification of reference gene primers within the assay. To quantify the absolute abundance of each unique TCRbeta CDR3 rearrangement, sequence reads were collapsed and filtered. For each sample, productive Simpson clonality was calculated as the square root of Simpson's diversity index over productive rearrangements. TCRdb retrieved this table from immuneACCESS and kept in-frame rearrangements only. Not all clones are present; in checked studies, unresolved V genes account for under half, and no reason is known for the remainder. V and J calls plus clone size are reproduced from that table; the DNA served to infer D and trimming. This sample comprises about 120,000 clones, approximately 83% of them detected only once. 25% to 30% of the sample belongs to the ten largest clones.

The investigation overall reported the following: Clinical and demographic metadata were provided uncurated, with the amount varying by source and participant.

The chain links TRBV5-4 with TRBJ1-1, and possibly TRBD1, on 6 matching bases. The specimen was peripheral blood. This TCR came from a woman older than 75 with acute or convalescent COVID-19. The CDR3 in this case is CASSLVGGGRGTEAFF. The nucleotides read TGTGCCAGCAGCTTGGTGGGCGGGGGGCGAGGTACTGAAGCTTTCTTT.